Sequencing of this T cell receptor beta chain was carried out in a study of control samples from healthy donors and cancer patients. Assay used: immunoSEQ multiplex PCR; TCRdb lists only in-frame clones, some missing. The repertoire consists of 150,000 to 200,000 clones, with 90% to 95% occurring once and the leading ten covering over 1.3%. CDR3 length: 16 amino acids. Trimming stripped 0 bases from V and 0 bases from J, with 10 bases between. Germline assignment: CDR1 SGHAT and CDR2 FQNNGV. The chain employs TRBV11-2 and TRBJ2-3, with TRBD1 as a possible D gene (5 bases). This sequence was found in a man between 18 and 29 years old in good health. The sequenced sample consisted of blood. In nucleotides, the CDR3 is TGTGCCAGCAGCTTAGACAGGGCAGGGAGCACAGATACGCAGTATTTT. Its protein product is CASSLDRAGSTDTQYF.